This TCR beta chain is from a study of response to subunit inactivated influenza vaccine. This CDR3 region has 16 residues. The ends were cut back, 2 bases at V and 4 bases at J, with 14 bases in the middle. Findings and caveats of the study: The study's authors posited that every seasonal influenza vaccination enlists few new T cells.

TCRdb recomputed calls from the RT-PCR reads with MiXCR, one row per CDR3 protein. The table lists about 540,000 distinct CDR3 sequences, approximately 14% of them singletons, with around 10% in the top ten. Concerning this clonotype: The antigen remains undetermined.

This TCR was sampled from a man aged 45-60 years who received an inactivated influenza vaccine. The chain has TRBV6-7 and TRBJ2-2, with D perhaps matching TRBD2 (6 bases). TRBV6-7 is given ORF status, its function remaining uncertain. This specimen consisted of PBMCs from blood, obtained roughly 12 days after vaccination. CDR3: CASSYETREGTGELFF. The CDR3 nucleotides are TGTGCCAGCAGTTACGAGACTAGAGAAGGCACCGGGGAGCTGTTTTTT.